This T cell receptor beta chain was identified during a study of cytomegalovirus exposure and HLA in healthy donors. Regarding the study as a whole: CMV serostatus was the only recorded immune exposure for donors. A later analysis found common viral pathogens apparently linked to several of the most significant clusters.

CDR3 size: 15 residues. Germline CDR1 is SQVTM and CDR2 is ANQGSEA. Losses at the gene ends were 4 bases for V and 4 bases for J; bases not matched to a gene: 12. The primer mix had 60 Vbeta and 13 Jbeta primers. TCRdb keeps only in-frame clones here, not all; method: immunoSEQ multiplex PCR. This sample carries approximately 130,000 clones, about 77% of them seen once, and the ten largest clones take over 1.3%. On this clone: The antigen remains unidentified.

Sequenced: PBMCs. The rearrangement joins TRBV29-1 to TRBJ2-7, with 8 bases identical to TRBD2. This TCR was sampled from a woman aged 35 to 49 in good health and CMV-seronegative. The CDR3 DNA is TGCAGCGTTGGTACCAGCGCGGGGGGCCTTTACGAGCAGTACTTC. It translates to CSVGTSAGGLYEQYF.